These T cell receptor beta chains were read from a single sample in a study of blood T cells in healthy people across ages. TCRdb re-derived calls from the 5' RACE reads in MiXCR, one entry per CDR3 protein. There are some 800,000 distinct CDR3 sequences in the sample; roughly 25% occur only once, and approximately 4% lies in the top ten. Another study also made use of these data, one on T cells of mothers and their children.

The sequenced sample consisted of blood. The receptor source for this set is a boy between 10 and 17 years old in good health. The CDR3 runs from the conserved cysteine through the conserved F or W. A D gene is named only where the DNA matches it firmly. Size is stated for part of the rows, as once, few or many counts, or as a class when the clone is expanded.

size	D	V	J	DNA	CDR3
few	NA	TRBV6-2/TRBV6-3	TRBJ2-1	TGTGCCAGCAGTTCCCCCGAGGGTCGCAGGGTTGATGAGCAGTTCTTC	CASSSPEGRRVDEQFF
NA	NA	TRBV7-6	TRBJ2-5	TGTGCCAGCAGCATCGCGTACCGGATAAAAGAGGCCCAAGAGACCCAGTACTTC	CASSIAYRIKEAQETQYF
few	TRBD1	TRBV28	TRBJ2-7	TGTGCCAGCAACCTCGGGACAGGGCCCTACGAGCAGTACTTC	CASNLGTGPYEQYF
few	TRBD2	TRBV6-5	TRBJ2-3	TGTGCCAGCAGTTACTCGAGGACTAGCGGGGGGAGTGGAGATACGCAGTATTTT	CASSYSRTSGGSGDTQYF
NA	TRBD1	TRBV7-9	TRBJ2-7	TGTGCCAGCAGCTATAGGGACAGACTCTACGAGCAGTACTTC	CASSYRDRLYEQYF
few	NA	TRBV6-1	TRBJ1-2	TGTGCCAGCAGTGAAGGAGGATCGATGGCGGCGCCCTATGGCTACACCTTC	CASSEGGSMAAPYGYTF
NA	NA	TRBV28	TRBJ1-4	TGTGCCAGCAGTTTAAAGGGGGGGGCGCGGAATGAAAAACTGTTTTTT	CASSLKGGARNEKLFF
few	NA	TRBV11-2	TRBJ2-3	TGTGCCAGCAGCTTCGAGGGCCGAGTGAGTACAGATACGCAGTATTTT	CASSFEGRVSTDTQYF
few	NA	TRBV20-1	TRBJ2-5	TGCAGTGCTCTCGGGGACCAAGAGACCCAGTACTTC	CSALGDQETQYF
NA	NA	TRBV4-1	TRBJ1-1	TGCGCCAGCAGCCAAGATTTGACATTCCCGAACACTGAAGCTTTCTTT	CASSQDLTFPNTEAFF
NA	NA	TRBV29-1	TRBJ2-2	TGCAGCGTTCTGGGGGGGCTGAACACCGGGGAGCTGTTTTTT	CSVLGGLNTGELFF
NA	NA	TRBV6-2/TRBV6-3	TRBJ2-3	TGTGCCAGCAGTTACGAGGCAGGCACAGATACGCAGTATTTT	CASSYEAGTDTQYF
few	NA	TRBV6-2/TRBV6-3	TRBJ2-5	TGTGCCAGCAGTTACTCCTTGACCCCTGTCCAAGAGACCCAGTACTTC	CASSYSLTPVQETQYF
few	TRBD1	TRBV27	TRBJ2-1	TGTGCCAGCAGTCAAGGGCGGGGACAGGGCTACAATGAGCAGTTCTTC	CASSQGRGQGYNEQFF
few	NA	TRBV27	TRBJ1-5	TGTGCCAGCAGTTCCTTTACCGGGGGGCAGCCCCAGCATTTT	CASSSFTGGQPQHF
few	NA	TRBV20-1	TRBJ1-1	TGCAGTGCTAGAGACCCTCACCAGAACACTGAAGCTTTCTTT	CSARDPHQNTEAFF
NA	NA	TRBV19	TRBJ2-3	TGTGCCAGTAGTAGCGGCAGGGTTCCAGATACGCAGTATTTT	CASSSGRVPDTQYF
few	TRBD1	TRBV20-1	TRBJ1-5	TGCAGTGCTAGCTTACGCGGGACAGCCAGGTGGCAGCCCCAGCATTTT	CSASLRGTARWQPQHF
NA	TRBD1	TRBV7-2	TRBJ2-6	TGTGCCAGCAGCATGGACAGGGCTGGGGCCAACGTCCTGACTTTC	CASSMDRAGANVLTF
few	NA	TRBV7-9	TRBJ2-7	TGTGCCAGCAGGCCACCATCCACGCAGGGCCACGAGCAGTACTTC	CASRPPSTQGHEQYF
NA	NA	TRBV29-1	TRBJ2-2	TGCAGCGTTGAGGGAGACACCTCGAACACCGGGGAGCTGTTTTTT	CSVEGDTSNTGELFF
NA	TRBD1	TRBV29-1	TRBJ2-3	TGCAGCGTTGAAGATCGGACAGGGATCACAGATACGCAGTATTTT	CSVEDRTGITDTQYF
NA	TRBD2	TRBV7-2	TRBJ2-3	TGTGCCAGCAGGCCCGGGGGGGTTAGCACAGATACGCAGTATTTT	CASRPGGVSTDTQYF
few	NA	TRBV29-1	TRBJ2-7	TGCAGCGCCGGGGACTGGCCCTACGAGCAGTACTTC	CSAGDWPYEQYF
NA	TRBD1	TRBV20-1	TRBJ2-1	TGCAGAGCCCCGGGACAGGGGTACAATGAGCAGTTCTTC	CRAPGQGYNEQFF
few	TRBD1	TRBV7-8	TRBJ1-4	TGTGCCAGCAGCTCCATTGGGACAGGGGACGAAAAACTGTTTTTT	CASSSIGTGDEKLFF
NA	NA	TRBV7-3	TRBJ2-1	TGTGCCAGCAGCTTAAATTACGGGGATGAGCAGTTCTTC	CASSLNYGDEQFF
NA	NA	TRBV7-9	TRBJ1-4	TGTGCCAGCACCCTATGGGAGGCGGGGAATGAAAAACTGTTTTTT	CASTLWEAGNEKLFF
few	TRBD1	TRBV7-2	TRBJ1-2	TGTGCCAGCAGCTTGATGACAGGGGGGAGCCTTGGCTACACCTTC	CASSLMTGGSLGYTF
NA	TRBD2	TRBV6-2/TRBV6-3	TRBJ2-7	TGTGCCAGCAGTTCACTAGCGGGAGTCTACGAGCAGTACTTC	CASSSLAGVYEQYF
few	NA	TRBV14	TRBJ2-1	TGTGCCAGCAGCCAAGTTCTATACCCCCACGGTGAGCAGTTCTTC	CASSQVLYPHGEQFF
few	TRBD1	TRBV7-2	TRBJ2-1	TGTGCCAGCAGCCACAGGGGCTACAATGAGCAGTTCTTC	CASSHRGYNEQFF
few	TRBD2	TRBV6-1	TRBJ2-5	TGTGCCAGCAGTCAACTAGCGGGAGGGCCGCGAGAGACCCAGTACTTC	CASSQLAGGPRETQYF
few	TRBD2	TRBV4-2	TRBJ2-5	TGTGCCAGCAGCCCCATACAGCGGGAAGGCCAAGAGACCCAGTACTTC	CASSPIQREGQETQYF
few	NA	TRBV20-1	TRBJ1-1	TGCAGTGCCAGGGGCGGGGCCGCGAACACTGAAGCTTTCTTT	CSARGGAANTEAFF
NA	TRBD2	TRBV5-6	TRBJ2-1	TGTGCCAGCAGGACCGGGACTAGCGGGGGGGGTGAGCAGTTCTTC	CASRTGTSGGGEQFF
NA	NA	TRBV7-9	TRBJ1-2	TGTGCCAGCAGCTCCGCCATCCGAGGGGAGTCCTATGGCTACACCTTC	CASSSAIRGESYGYTF
NA	NA	TRBV7-7	TRBJ2-2	TGTGCTAGCAGTCCTCGGGCTAGCTCGGACACCGGGGAGCTGTTTTTT	CASSPRASSDTGELFF
NA	NA	TRBV20-1	TRBJ2-5	TGCAGTGCTAGTGTGGGAGAAGAGACCCAGTACTTC	CSASVGEETQYF
NA	NA	TRBV7-9	TRBJ1-2	TGTGCCAGCAGCTTATTCAGGGACTCTAACTATGGCTACACCTTC	CASSLFRDSNYGYTF
few	NA	TRBV7-2	TRBJ2-2	TGTGCCAGCAGACGGACTCCCGGGACCACCGGGGAGCTGTTTTTT	CASRRTPGTTGELFF
NA	NA	TRBV28	TRBJ1-5	TGTGGCGGGTCAGACGGCAACAATCAGCCCCAGCATTTT	CGGSDGNNQPQHF
NA	TRBD2	TRBV27	TRBJ2-3	TGTGCCAGCAGGGACTGGCCTAGCGGGAGGGCAGATACGCAGTATTTT	CASRDWPSGRADTQYF
few	NA	TRBV6-2/TRBV6-3	TRBJ2-1	TGTGCCAGCACCGTCCAGGGAGGCTACAATGAGCAGTTCTTC	CASTVQGGYNEQFF
NA	NA	TRBV20-1	TRBJ1-3	TGCAGTGCTGACCCGGCAGCTGGAAACACCATATATTTT	CSADPAAGNTIYF
once	TRBD1	TRBV20-1	TRBJ1-2	TGCAGTGCTGGCGACAGGGATGCTGGCTACACCTTC	CSAGDRDAGYTF
few	TRBD2	TRBV20-1	TRBJ2-2	TGCAGTGCTTTCGGGGGGGCAGGCGGGGAGCTGTTTTTT	CSAFGGAGGELFF
NA	NA	TRBV5-6	TRBJ2-7	TGTGCCAGCAGCTCACGACTACTTCTGACCTACGAGCAGTACTTC	CASSSRLLLTYEQYF
NA	NA	TRBV12-3/TRBV12-4	TRBJ2-7	TGTGCCAGCAGTTTAACAGGAACGTCCGAGGGCGGGCAGTACTTC	CASSLTGTSEGGQYF
NA	TRBD1	TRBV20-1	TRBJ1-4	TGCAGTGCTAGAAAGCAGGGGGCGTATGAAAAACTGTTTTTT	CSARKQGAYEKLFF
few	TRBD1	TRBV29-1	TRBJ2-7	TGCAGCGTTGGTAAGACAGGGTCCGCCTACGAGCAGTACTTC	CSVGKTGSAYEQYF
NA	TRBD1	TRBV10-3	TRBJ2-7	TGTGCCATCAGTGATACGGGGACAGTTTCCTACGAGCAGTACTTC	CAISDTGTVSYEQYF
NA	NA	TRBV29-1	TRBJ2-1	TGCAGCGGGGAGGACGGCTCCTACAATGAGCAGTTCTTC	CSGEDGSYNEQFF